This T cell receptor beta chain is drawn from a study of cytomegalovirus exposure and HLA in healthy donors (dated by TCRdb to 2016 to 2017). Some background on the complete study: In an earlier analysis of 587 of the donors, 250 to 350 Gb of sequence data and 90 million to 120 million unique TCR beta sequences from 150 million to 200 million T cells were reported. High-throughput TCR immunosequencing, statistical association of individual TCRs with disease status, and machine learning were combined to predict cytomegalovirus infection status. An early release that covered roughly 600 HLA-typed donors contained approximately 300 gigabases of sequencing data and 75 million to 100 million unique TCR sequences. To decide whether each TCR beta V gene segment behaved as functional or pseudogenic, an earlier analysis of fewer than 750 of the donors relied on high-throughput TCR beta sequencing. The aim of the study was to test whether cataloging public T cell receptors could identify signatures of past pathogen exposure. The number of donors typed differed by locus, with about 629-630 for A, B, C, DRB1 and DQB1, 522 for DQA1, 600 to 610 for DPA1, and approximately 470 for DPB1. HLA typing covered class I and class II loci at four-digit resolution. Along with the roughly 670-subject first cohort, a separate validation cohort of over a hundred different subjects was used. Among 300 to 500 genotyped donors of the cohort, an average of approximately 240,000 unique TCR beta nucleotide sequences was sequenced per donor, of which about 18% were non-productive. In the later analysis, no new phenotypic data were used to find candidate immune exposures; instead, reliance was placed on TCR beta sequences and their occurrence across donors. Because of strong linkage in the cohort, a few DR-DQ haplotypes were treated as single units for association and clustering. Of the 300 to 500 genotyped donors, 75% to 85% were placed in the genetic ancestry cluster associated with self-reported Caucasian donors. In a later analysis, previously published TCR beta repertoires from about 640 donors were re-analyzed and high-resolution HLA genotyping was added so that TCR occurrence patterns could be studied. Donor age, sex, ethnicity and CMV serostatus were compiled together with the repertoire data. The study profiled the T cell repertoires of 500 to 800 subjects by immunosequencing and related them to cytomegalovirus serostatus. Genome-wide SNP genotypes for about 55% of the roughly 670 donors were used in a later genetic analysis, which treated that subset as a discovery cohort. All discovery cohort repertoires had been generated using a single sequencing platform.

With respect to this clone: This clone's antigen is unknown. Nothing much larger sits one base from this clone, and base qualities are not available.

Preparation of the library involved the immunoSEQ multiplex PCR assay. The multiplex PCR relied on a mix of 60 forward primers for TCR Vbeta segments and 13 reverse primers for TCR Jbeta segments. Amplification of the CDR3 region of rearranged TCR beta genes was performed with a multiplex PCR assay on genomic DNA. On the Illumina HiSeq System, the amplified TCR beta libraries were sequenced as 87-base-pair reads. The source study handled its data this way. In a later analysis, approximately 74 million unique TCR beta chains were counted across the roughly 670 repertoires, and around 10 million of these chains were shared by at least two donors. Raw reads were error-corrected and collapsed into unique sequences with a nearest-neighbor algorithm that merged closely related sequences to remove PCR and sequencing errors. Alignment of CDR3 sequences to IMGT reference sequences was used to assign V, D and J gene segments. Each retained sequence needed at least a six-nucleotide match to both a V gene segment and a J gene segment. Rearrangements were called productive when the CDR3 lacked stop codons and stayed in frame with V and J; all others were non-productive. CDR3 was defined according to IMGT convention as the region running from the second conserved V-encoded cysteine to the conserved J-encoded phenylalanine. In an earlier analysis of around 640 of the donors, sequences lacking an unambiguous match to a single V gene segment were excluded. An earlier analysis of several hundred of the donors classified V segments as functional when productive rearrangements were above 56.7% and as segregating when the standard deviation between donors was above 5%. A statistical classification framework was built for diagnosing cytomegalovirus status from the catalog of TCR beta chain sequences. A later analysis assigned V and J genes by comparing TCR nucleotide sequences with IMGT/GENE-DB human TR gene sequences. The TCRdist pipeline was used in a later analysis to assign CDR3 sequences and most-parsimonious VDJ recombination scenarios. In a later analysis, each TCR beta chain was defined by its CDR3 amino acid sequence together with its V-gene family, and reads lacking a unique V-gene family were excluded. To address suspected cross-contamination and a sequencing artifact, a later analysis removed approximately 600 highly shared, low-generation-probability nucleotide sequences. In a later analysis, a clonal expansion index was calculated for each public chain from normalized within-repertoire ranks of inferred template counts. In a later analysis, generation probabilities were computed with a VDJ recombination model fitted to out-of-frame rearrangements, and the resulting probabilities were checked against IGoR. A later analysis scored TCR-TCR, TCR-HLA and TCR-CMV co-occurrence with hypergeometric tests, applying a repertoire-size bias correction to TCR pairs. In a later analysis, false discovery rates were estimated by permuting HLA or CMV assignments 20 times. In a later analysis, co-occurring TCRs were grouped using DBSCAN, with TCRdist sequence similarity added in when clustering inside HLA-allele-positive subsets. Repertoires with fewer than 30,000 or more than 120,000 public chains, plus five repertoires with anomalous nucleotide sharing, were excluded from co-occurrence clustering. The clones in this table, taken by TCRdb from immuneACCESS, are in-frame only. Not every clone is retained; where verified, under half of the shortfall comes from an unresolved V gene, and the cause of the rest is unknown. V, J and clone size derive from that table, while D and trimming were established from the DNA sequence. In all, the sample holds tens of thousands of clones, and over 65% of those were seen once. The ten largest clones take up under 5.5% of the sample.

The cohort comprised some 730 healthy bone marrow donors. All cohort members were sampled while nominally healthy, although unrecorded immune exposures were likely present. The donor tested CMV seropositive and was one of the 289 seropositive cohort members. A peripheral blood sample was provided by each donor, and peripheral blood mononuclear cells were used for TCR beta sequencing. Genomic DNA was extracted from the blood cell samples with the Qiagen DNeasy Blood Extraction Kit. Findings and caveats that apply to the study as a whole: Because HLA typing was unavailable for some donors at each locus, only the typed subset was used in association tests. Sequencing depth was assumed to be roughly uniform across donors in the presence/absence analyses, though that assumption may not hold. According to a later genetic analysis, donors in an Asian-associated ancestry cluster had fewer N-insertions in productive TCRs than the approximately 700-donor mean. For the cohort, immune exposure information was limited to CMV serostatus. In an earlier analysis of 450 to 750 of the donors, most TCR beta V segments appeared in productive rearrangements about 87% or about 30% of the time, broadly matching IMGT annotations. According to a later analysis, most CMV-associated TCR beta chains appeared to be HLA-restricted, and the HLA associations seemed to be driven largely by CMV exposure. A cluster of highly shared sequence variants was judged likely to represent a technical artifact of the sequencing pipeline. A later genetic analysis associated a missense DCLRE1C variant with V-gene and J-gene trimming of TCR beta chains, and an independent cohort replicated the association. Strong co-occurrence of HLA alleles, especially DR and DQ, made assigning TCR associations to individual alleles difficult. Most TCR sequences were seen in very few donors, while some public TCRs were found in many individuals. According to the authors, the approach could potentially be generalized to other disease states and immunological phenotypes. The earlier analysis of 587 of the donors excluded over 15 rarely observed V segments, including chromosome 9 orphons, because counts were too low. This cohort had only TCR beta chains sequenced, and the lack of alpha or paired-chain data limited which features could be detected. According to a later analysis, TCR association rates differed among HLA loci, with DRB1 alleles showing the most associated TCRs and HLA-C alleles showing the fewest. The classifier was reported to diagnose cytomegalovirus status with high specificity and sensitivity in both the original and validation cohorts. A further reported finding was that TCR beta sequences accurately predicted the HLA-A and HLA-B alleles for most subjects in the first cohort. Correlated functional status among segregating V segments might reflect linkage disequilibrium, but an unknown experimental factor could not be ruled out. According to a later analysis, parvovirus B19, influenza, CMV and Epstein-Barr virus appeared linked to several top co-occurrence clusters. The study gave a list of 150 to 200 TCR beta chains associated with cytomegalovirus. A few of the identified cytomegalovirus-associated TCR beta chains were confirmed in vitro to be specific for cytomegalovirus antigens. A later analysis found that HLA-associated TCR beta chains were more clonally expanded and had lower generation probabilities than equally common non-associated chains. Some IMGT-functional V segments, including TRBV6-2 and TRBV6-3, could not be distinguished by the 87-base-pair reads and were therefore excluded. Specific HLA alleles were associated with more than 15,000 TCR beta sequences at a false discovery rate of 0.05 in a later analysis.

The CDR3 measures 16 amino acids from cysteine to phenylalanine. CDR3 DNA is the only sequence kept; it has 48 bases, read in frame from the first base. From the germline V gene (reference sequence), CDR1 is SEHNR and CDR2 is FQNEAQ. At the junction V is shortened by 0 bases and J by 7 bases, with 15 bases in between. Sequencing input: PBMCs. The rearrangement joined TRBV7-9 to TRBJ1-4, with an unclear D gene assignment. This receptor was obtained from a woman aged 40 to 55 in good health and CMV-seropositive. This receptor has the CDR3 CASSLALMVGGEKLFF. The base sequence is TGTGCCAGCAGCTTAGCGCTAATGGTGGGAGGTGAAAAACTGTTTTTT.